Presented here are 5 T cell receptor beta chains from one specimen sequenced in a study of cytomegalovirus exposure and HLA in healthy donors. This table comes from immunoSEQ multiplex PCR, and its TCRdb copy is limited to in-frame clones, with some not included. The sample includes approximately 180,000 clones, around 86% of them seen just once. Input material: PBMCs. All receptors derive from a woman under 30 in good health and CMV-seronegative.

This chain links TRBV27 with TRBJ2-7, with D possibly being TRBD1 (6 bases). V was clipped by 1 base and J by 4 bases, with 11 bases between them. The CDR3 has 14 residues. Germline CDR1 MNHEY, CDR2 SMNVEV (reference sequence). This chain's CDR3 is CASSLLGAEYEQYF. The CDR3 DNA sequence: TGTGCCAGCAGTTTATTGGGGGCCGAATACGAGCAGTACTTC.

The chain joins TRBV9 to TRBJ1-5, with TRBD1 as a possible D gene (5 bases). V was pared by 4 bases and J by 0 bases, with 11 bases between. Germline assignment: CDR1 SGDLS and CDR2 YYNGEE. The CDR3 extends over 15 amino acids. This CDR3 is CASSPYGGSNQPQHF. In DNA form, the CDR3 reads TGTGCCAGCAGCCCCTACGGGGGTAGCAATCAGCCCCAGCATTTT.

The chain links TRBV4-1 to TRBJ2-5; 10 bases align to TRBD2. This CDR3 region has 18 residues. Per the germline V gene, CDR1 is MGHRA and CDR2 is YSYEKL. J gave up 5 bases and V 0 bases, and 12 bases lay outside the gene matches. The CDR3 DNA is TGCGCCAGCAGCCAAGAGCCGGGACTAGCGCCGTCTATGGAGACCCAGTACTTC. Translated: CASSQEPGLAPSMETQYF.

The CDR3 spells CASSPGQSYEKLFF. In nucleotides, the CDR3 is TGTGCCAGCAGCCCCGGACAGTCTTATGAAAAACTGTTTTTT. This chain links TRBV5-5 with TRBJ1-4; D is perhaps TRBD1 (6 bases). This CDR3 region has 14 residues. CDR1 SGHKS and CDR2 YYEKEE come from the germline V gene (reference sequence). V was cut by 4 bases and J by 6 bases, with 13 bases left in between. Using reference TRBV5-5 and TRBJ1-4 for the parts outside the CDR3, the full variable domain is DAGVTQSPTHLIKTRGQQVTLRCSPISGHKSVSWYQQVLGQGPQFIFQYYEKEERGRGNFPDRFSARQFPNYSSELNVNALLLGDSALYLCASSPGQSYEKLFFGSGTQLSVL.

The chain couples TRBV6-5 to TRBJ1-1; 11 nucleotides line up with TRBD1. The V segment lost 1 base and the J segment 3 bases; nucleotides outside the gene matches: 4. Germline V gene lookup returns CDR1 MNHEY and CDR2 SVGAGI. The CDR3 has 16 residues. CDR3 loop: CASSYLPGQGDTEAFF. CDR3 nucleotides: TGTGCCAGCAGTTACTTACCGGGACAGGGGGACACTGAAGCTTTCTTT.